These 17 T cell receptor beta chains share one sample of origin, sequenced in a study of cytomegalovirus exposure and HLA in healthy donors. 60 Vbeta and 13 Jbeta primers were used in PCR. Profiling relied on immunoSEQ multiplex PCR, and the TCRdb table lists in-frame clones only, not all of them. The sample lists roughly 100,000 clones; more than 60% were seen once. The sample taken for sequencing was PBMCs. The receptors were gathered from a male donor in good health and CMV-seronegative.

The rearrangement uses TRBV4-3 and TRBJ1-2; 7 bases agree with TRBD1. Germline CDR1 LGHNA, CDR2 YSLEER. V lost 3 bases to trimming and J lost 4 bases; unmatched junction nucleotides: 5. The CDR3 contains 14 residues. CDR3 DNA sequence: TGCGCCAGCAGCCAGCAGGGACAGAGCTATGGCTACACCTTC. This codes for CASSQQGQSYGYTF.

The chain links TRBV6-1 to TRBJ2-1; 8 bases align to TRBD2. The V segment lost 6 bases and the J segment 2 bases; nucleotides outside the gene matches: 6. Germline CDR1 reads MNHNS; CDR2 reads SASEGT. There are 15 residues in the CDR3. The CDR3 protein is CASRPGLGPYNEQFF. The CDR3 nucleotides are TGTGCCAGCAGACCGGGACTAGGGCCCTACAATGAGCAGTTCTTC.

V is TRBV7-8 and J is TRBJ2-1, with D unresolved. Germline assignment: CDR1 SGHVS and CDR2 FQNEAQ. V dropped 5 bases and J dropped 15 bases, with 14 bases sitting between them. The CDR3 extends over 11 amino acids. CDR3 bases: TGTGCCAGCAGCCTAAACTATTACCGGTTCTTC. Translated, it gives CASSLNYYRFF.

In DNA form, the CDR3 reads TGCGCCAGCAGCCAGACGGGTACGCTAAACACTGAAGCTTTCTTT. As protein: CASSQTGTLNTEAFF. The rearrangement uses TRBV4-3 and TRBJ1-1; D is undetermined. CDR3 length: 15 amino acids. CDR1 LGHNA and CDR2 YSLEER come from the germline V gene. With 3 bases removed from V and 2 bases from J, the gap between germline ends came to 13 bases.

The rearrangement links TRBV21-1 to TRBJ1-5. TRBV21-1 is noted as a pseudogene. This CDR3 spans 10 amino acids. The CDR3 loop is CASGDQPQHF. CDR3 coding DNA: TGTGCCAGCGGAGATCAGCCCCAGCATTTT.

This clone has more than one count but fewer than ten. V usage is TRBV14 and J usage is TRBJ2-3; 7 bases fit TRBD2. In germline, CDR1 is SGHDN, CDR2 FVKESK. The CDR3 spans 13 residues. J gave up 6 bases and V 3 bases, and 3 bases lay outside the gene matches. In DNA, the CDR3 is TGTGCCAGCAGCCAGATGGGAGGGGATACGCAGTATTTT. It is translated as CASSQMGGDTQYF.

J is TRBJ1-1 and V is TRBV7-8; D possibly corresponds to TRBD1 (6 bases). CDR3 length: 15 residues. Germline CDR1 reads SGHVS; CDR2 reads FQNEAQ. V was cut by 5 bases and J by 3 bases, with 16 bases left in between. The CDR3, as DNA: TGTGCCAGCAGCCACGGACAGCGAAGGTACACTGAAGCTTTCTTT. Protein: CASSHGQRRYTEAFF.

CDR3 DNA sequence: TGTGCCAGCAGCAGAAAGGGTGCAGGGATTAGTTCAGGGAACTATGGCTACACCTTC. Protein sequence: CASSRKGAGISSGNYGYTF. This chain links TRBV27 with TRBJ1-2; a possible D gene is TRBD1 (5 bases). CDR3 length equals 19 residues. Looked up from germline, CDR1 is MNHEY and CDR2 is SMNVEV (reference sequence). Trimming pared 6 bases from V and 2 bases from J, leaving 28 bases between.

The gene calls are TRBV28 and TRBJ1-5; 9 bases match TRBD1. V shed 3 bases and J 6 bases; nucleotides not matched to a gene: 12. Germline V gives CDR1 MDHEN, CDR2 SYDVKM. This CDR3 is built from 17 residues. As DNA, the CDR3 is TGTGCCAGCAGTTTTCGACAGGGGGTTTCACTATTTCAGCCCCAGCATTTT. Its protein product is CASSFRQGVSLFQPQHF. Full variable domain (remainder filled in from reference TRBV28 and TRBJ1-5): DVKVTQSSRYLVKRTGEKVFLECVQDMDHENMFWYRQDPGLGLRLIYFSYDVKMKEKGDIPEGYSVSREKKERFSLILESASTNQTSMYLCASSFRQGVSLFQPQHFGDGTRLSIL.

This sequence joins TRBV28 and TRBJ1-3; 7 nucleotides agree with TRBD1. The CDR3 spans 15 residues. Losses at the gene ends were 5 bases for V and 2 bases for J; bases not matched to a gene: 6. Germline CDR1 reads MDHEN; CDR2 reads SYDVKM. The CDR3 DNA follows: TGTGCCAGCAGTCGAACCAGGGGGACTGGAAACACCATATATTTT. Its translation is CASSRTRGTGNTIYF.

The V call is TRBV29-1, the J call TRBJ2-2, with 8 nucleotides matching TRBD1. The CDR3 loop spans 14 amino acids. The trim removed 3 bases at V and 3 bases at J, leaving 3 bases unmatched. CDR1 is SQVTM, CDR2 ANQGSEA, per germline. The CDR3 spells CSVETGVYTGELFF. The CDR3 bases are TGCAGCGTTGAGACAGGGGTGTACACCGGGGAGCTGTTTTTT.

The chain employs TRBV19 and TRBJ1-5; maybe TRBD1 (6 bases). Germline CDR1 reads LNHDA; CDR2 reads SQIVND (reference sequence). CDR3 length equals 16 residues. Trimming shortened V by 5 bases and J by 2 bases, and 16 bases separated the two germline ends. The CDR3 sequence: CASSRTQGSGNQPQHF. Written as DNA, the CDR3 is TGTGCCAGTAGTCGGACTCAGGGGAGCGGCAATCAGCCCCAGCATTTT.

The table lists this clone with a count of one. The V gene is TRBV30, the J gene TRBJ2-7, with TRBD1 matching 9 bases. J was trimmed by 7 bases and V by 1 base; bases with no gene match: 8. Germline assignment: CDR1 GTSNPN and CDR2 SVGIG (reference sequence). The CDR3 loop spans 14 amino acids. Written as DNA, the CDR3 is TGTGCCTGGAGTGGCGGACAGGGGAAAGCAGAGCAGTACTTC. Amino acids: CAWSGGQGKAEQYF.

The rearrangement links TRBV4-1 to TRBJ2-5; no firm D call. Gene TRBJ2-7 matches the end of the DNA better, so the J call may be wrong. CDR1 and CDR2 (germline): MGHRA, YSYEKL. CDR3 length: 14 residues. The CDR3 DNA sequence: TGCGCCAGCAGCCAAGAGGCTAGTGCCCACGAGCAGTACTTC. The encoded protein is CASSQEASAHEQYF.

The rearrangement links TRBV27 to TRBJ2-5; 7 bases map to TRBD1. The CDR3 has 16 amino acids. The V and J ends lost 3 bases and 3 bases, in that order; junction bases with no gene match: 10. In germline, CDR1 is MNHEY, CDR2 SMNVEV (reference sequence). CDR3 DNA: TGTGCCAGCAGTTTGTCGGGACAGCTAGACAAAGAGACCCAGTACTTC. Encoded protein: CASSLSGQLDKETQYF.

This chain connects TRBV19 to TRBJ2-1; 8 positions agree with TRBD1. V lost 1 base to trimming and J lost 10 bases; unmatched junction nucleotides: 3. The length of the CDR3 is 13 residues. Germline lookup yields CDR1 LNHDA and CDR2 SQIVND (reference sequence). The CDR3 DNA reads TGTGCCAGTAGTATAGGGACAGGGTTCGAGCAGTTCTTC. It encodes CASSIGTGFEQFF.

The V and J genes are TRBV4-2 and TRBJ2-1; 10 bases align to TRBD2. Looked up from germline, CDR1 is LGHNA and CDR2 is YNFKEQ. The CDR3 has 16 residues. The V gene end was trimmed by 4 bases and the J gene end by 3 bases; junction bases not matched to a gene: 6. CDR3 sequence: CASSLSLAGDYNEQFF. In DNA form, the CDR3 reads TGTGCCAGCAGCCTTTCCCTAGCGGGAGACTACAATGAGCAGTTCTTC.